This T cell receptor beta chain was observed in a study of cytomegalovirus exposure and HLA in healthy donors. This CDR3 comprises 14 residues. Per germline, CDR1 LGHNA and CDR2 YSLEER. Trimming removed 0 bases from V and 4 bases from J, with 7 bases in between. It was with 60 Vbeta and 13 Jbeta primers that the PCR ran. TCRdb's copy holds only in-frame clones and misses some; the assay was immunoSEQ multiplex PCR. The profile covers about 94,000 clones, with roughly 73% appearing a single time and approximately 3.8% taken by the ten largest. This sequence originates from a middle-aged woman in good health and CMV-seronegative. Sequences were obtained from PBMCs. The chain employs TRBV4-3 and TRBJ2-1; possible D gene TRBD2, 6 bases. DNA for the CDR3: TGCGCCAGCAGCCAAGACCGGGGGTACAATGAGCAGTTCTTC. Its protein product is CASSQDRGYNEQFF.